These T cell receptor beta chains were read from a single sample in a study of T cells after yellow fever vaccination. TCRdb re-called the 5' RACE reads with MiXCR, one entry per CDR3 protein. Among hundreds of thousands of distinct CDR3 sequences listed, roughly 12% were seen once. The source was PBMCs, collected on the day of the yellow fever booster vaccination. The receptor set was obtained from a man under 40 who received the YFV17D yellow fever vaccine. The CDR3 runs from the conserved cysteine through the conserved F or W. D genes are given only for firm matches. Some rows mark clone size as missing; the rest say once, few, many or name a class of expanded clone.

J	V	D	size	DNA	CDR3
TRBJ2-5	TRBV2	NA	few	TGTGCCAGCAGAACCGGGACGGTGCAAGAGACCCAGTACTTC	CASRTGTVQETQYF
TRBJ1-5	TRBV6-2/TRBV6-3	NA	NA	TGTGCCAGCAGTTACGCTCAGCAGCCCCAGCATTTT	CASSYAQQPQHF
TRBJ2-1	TRBV4-2	NA	few	TGTGCCAGCAGCCATTCCGATGAGCAGTTCTTC	CASSHSDEQFF
TRBJ2-5	TRBV29-1	NA	NA	TGCAGCGTTGATGAAAGGTCCGAGACCCAGTACTTC	CSVDERSETQYF
TRBJ1-4	TRBV4-2	NA	NA	TGTGCCAGCAGCCAAGATACGGAGGAAAGTAGGAAACTGTTTTTT	CASSQDTEESRKLFF
TRBJ2-7	TRBV28	NA	many	TGTGCCAGCAGTTTTTCCGCTAGCTCCTACGAGCAGTACTTC	CASSFSASSYEQYF
TRBJ2-7	TRBV7-2	TRBD2	few	TGTGCCAGCAGCGTAATGCTAAGCGGGAAGTACGAGCAGTACTTC	CASSVMLSGKYEQYF
TRBJ2-5	TRBV19	NA	NA	TGTGCCAGTAGTGTACAGCGTTCTCAAGAGACCCAGTACTTC	CASSVQRSQETQYF
TRBJ2-2	TRBV4-2	TRBD2	NA	TGTGCCAGCAGGCGTACTAGCGGAGCGAACACCGGGGAGCTGTTTTTT	CASRRTSGANTGELFF
TRBJ1-1	TRBV30	NA	NA	TGTGCCTGGAGTGATTTGTCTGAAGCTTTCTTT	CAWSDLSEAFF
TRBJ2-5	TRBV6-5	NA	many	TGTGCCACCCGAGGGGGAAAGACCCAGTACTTC	CATRGGKTQYF
TRBJ1-4	TRBV4-3	NA	NA	TGCGCCAGCAGCCAAAACAGTCATAATGAAAAACTGTTTTTT	CASSQNSHNEKLFF
TRBJ2-3	TRBV29-1	NA	once	TGCAGCGTGGACGATACGGGCACAGATACGCAGTATTTT	CSVDDTGTDTQYF
TRBJ2-7	TRBV7-2	NA	few	TGTGCCAGCAGCTTAGACCAGGTCCCCTCCTACGAGCAGTACTTC	CASSLDQVPSYEQYF
TRBJ2-2	TRBV6-5	NA	few	TGTGCCAGCAGGTACACGGCGAACACCGGGGAGCTGTTTTTT	CASRYTANTGELFF
TRBJ1-2	TRBV4-3	TRBD1	NA	TGCGCCAGCAGCCAAGATTCGGCAGGGGGAGGCTACACCTTC	CASSQDSAGGGYTF